The TCR beta chain described here comes from a study of identical twins. Using its own MiXCR run on the 5' RACE reads, TCRdb lists one record per CDR3 protein. This sample yields roughly 700,000 distinct CDR3 sequences, of which 8% to 9% are seen a single time; around 0.98% belongs to the top ten. Trimming took 7 bases from V and 6 from J; bases not matched to a gene: 3. CDR3 size: 13 residues. Germline V gives CDR1 SGHAT, CDR2 FQNNGV. In this sample, this clonotype turned up a few times. What it binds is unknown. Whole-study findings and limits: The study found excess low generation probability among twin-shared out-of-frame alpha sequences. Fewer insertions characterized abundant cord blood beta clonotypes, whereas memory repertoires showed none.

These data were also filed under a second study, of yellow fever vaccine responses in identical twins.

The material sequenced was PBMCs. This rearrangement joins TRBV11-2 to TRBJ2-4; TRBD1 agrees at 10 bases. This receptor was identified in a young woman in good health. CDR3 sequence reads: CASTGQGVNIQYF. For the CDR3, the DNA is TGTGCCAGCACCGGACAGGGGGTAAACATTCAGTACTTC.